The next 8 T cell receptor beta chains were all read from a single sample in a study of CD8+CD57+ T cells in acquired aplastic anemia. The sequenced patients had an expansion of CD8+CD57+ cells seen by flow cytometry. Genomic DNA templated the TCR beta VDJ and CDR3 profiling. Each CDR3 protein gets one entry after TCRdb re-called the reads with MiXCR. The sample has around 170,000 distinct CDR3 sequences; 48% are singletons. What was sequenced was sorted CD4+, CD8+, or CD8+CD57+ T cells (not recorded which) from PBMCs. These receptors all stem from a human donor with aplastic anemia.

This clonotype was detected ten times or more. CDR3 region: CASSYEPGKSNQPQHF. CDR3 in DNA: TGTGCCAGCAGTTACGAACCAGGGAAAAGCAATCAGCCCCAGCATTTT. The rearrangement joins TRBV6-2 or TRBV6-3 to TRBJ1-5, with a weak D call TRBD1 (5 bases). The CDR3 is made up of 16 amino acids. Trimming stripped 2 bases from V and 1 base from J, with 12 bases between. CDR1 is MNHEY, CDR2 SVGEGT, per germline.

A note on this clonotype: A read error may account for a junction end that differs from germline. The chain links TRBV3-1 to TRBJ2-1; D unclear. This CDR3 is 14 amino acids long. In germline, CDR1 is LGHDT, CDR2 YNNKEL (reference sequence). The CDR3 DNA reads as TGTGCCTGCAGCCAAGATCTTCCGGGCGGTGAGCAGTTCTTC. It translates to CACSQDLPGGEQFF.

A few counts support this clonotype. The CDR3 nucleotides read TGCAGTGCCAAAGGGGGACTAGCGGTAGCCAAAAACATTCAGTACTTC. Protein: CSAKGGLAVAKNIQYF. This chain uses TRBV20-1 with TRBJ2-4; 11 bases map to TRBD2. The CDR3 runs to 16 residues. V lost 6 bases and J lost 0; bases outside the gene matches: 7. Germline CDR1 is DFQATT and CDR2 is SNEGSKA (reference sequence).

The V gene is TRBV7-3, the J gene TRBJ2-5, with 9 bases fitting TRBD2. Germline V CDR1 and CDR2: SGHTA, FQGTGA. Losses at the gene ends were 2 bases for V and 5 bases for J; bases not matched to a gene: 9. The CDR3 loop spans 16 amino acids. The CDR3 DNA sequence: TGTGCCAGCAGCTTAGCGGGAGGGGACACCGGGGAGACCCAGTACTTC. The encoded protein is CASSLAGGDTGETQYF.

Remarks on this clonotype: This clone may be a read error of a much larger clone one base away. The rearrangement joins TRBV2 to TRBJ2-3, with unresolved D. CDR1 SNHLY and CDR2 FYNNEI come from the germline V gene. The CDR3 contains 13 residues. The CDR3 coding sequence is TGTGCCAGCAGTGTTCAATTTACAGATACGCGGTATTTT. This gives the protein CASSVQFTDTRYF.

This clonotype turned up a few times. A junction end diverges from the germline sequence, so it may reflect a read error. The genes are TRBV10-3 and TRBJ1-2; D unresolved. Per the germline V gene, CDR1 is ENHRY and CDR2 is SYGVKD. The length of the CDR3 is 15 residues. The DNA of the CDR3 is TGTGCCAGCAGTGAAGCGGGAGCTCCCAACTATGGCTACACCTTC. Protein sequence: CASSEAGAPNYGYTF.

The chain joins TRBV5-1 to TRBJ1-1; 11 positions agree with TRBD1. The CDR3 totals 16 residues. The germline gives CDR1 SGHRS, CDR2 YFSETQ. The V segment lost 4 bases and the J segment 4 bases; nucleotides outside the gene matches: 9. The CDR3, as DNA: TGCGCCAGCAGCAGAGGACAGGGGGCACGCGGCACTGAAGCTTTCTTT. This translates into CASSRGQGARGTEAFF.

The chain carries TRBV20-1 and TRBJ2-1; TRBD2 aligns across 8 bases. J gave up 15 bases and V 0 bases, and 10 bases lay outside the gene matches. The length of the CDR3 is 13 residues. Germline-derived CDR1 and CDR2 are DFQATT and SNEGSKA (reference sequence). CDR3 sequence (DNA): TGCAGTGCTAGAGATCCAACGGGAGGGAGTCTGTTCTTC. Translation gives CSARDPTGGSLFF.